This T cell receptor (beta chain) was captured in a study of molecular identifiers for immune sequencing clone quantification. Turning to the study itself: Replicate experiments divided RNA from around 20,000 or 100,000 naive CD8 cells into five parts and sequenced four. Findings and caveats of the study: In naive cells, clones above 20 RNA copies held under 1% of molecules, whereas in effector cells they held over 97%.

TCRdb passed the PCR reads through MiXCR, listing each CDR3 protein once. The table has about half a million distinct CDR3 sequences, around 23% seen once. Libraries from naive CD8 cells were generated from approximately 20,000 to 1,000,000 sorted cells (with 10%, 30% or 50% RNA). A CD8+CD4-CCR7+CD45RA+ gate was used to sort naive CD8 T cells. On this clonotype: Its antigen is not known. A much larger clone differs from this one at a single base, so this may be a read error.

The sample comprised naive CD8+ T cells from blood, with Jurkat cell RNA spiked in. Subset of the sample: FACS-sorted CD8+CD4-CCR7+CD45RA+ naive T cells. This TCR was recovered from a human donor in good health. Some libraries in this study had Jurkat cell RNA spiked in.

The CDR3 sequence is CSARDPRATSPYEQYF. Here the CDR3 DNA reads TGCAGTGCTAGAGATCCCCGAGCTACGAGCCCCTACGAGCAGTACTTC. The rearrangement links TRBV20-1 to TRBJ2-7; D gene ambiguous. Trimming took off 0 bases at V and 2 bases at J, with 17 bases between the two ends. The CDR3 loop spans 16 amino acids. From germline, CDR1 is DFQATT and CDR2 SNEGSKA (reference sequence).